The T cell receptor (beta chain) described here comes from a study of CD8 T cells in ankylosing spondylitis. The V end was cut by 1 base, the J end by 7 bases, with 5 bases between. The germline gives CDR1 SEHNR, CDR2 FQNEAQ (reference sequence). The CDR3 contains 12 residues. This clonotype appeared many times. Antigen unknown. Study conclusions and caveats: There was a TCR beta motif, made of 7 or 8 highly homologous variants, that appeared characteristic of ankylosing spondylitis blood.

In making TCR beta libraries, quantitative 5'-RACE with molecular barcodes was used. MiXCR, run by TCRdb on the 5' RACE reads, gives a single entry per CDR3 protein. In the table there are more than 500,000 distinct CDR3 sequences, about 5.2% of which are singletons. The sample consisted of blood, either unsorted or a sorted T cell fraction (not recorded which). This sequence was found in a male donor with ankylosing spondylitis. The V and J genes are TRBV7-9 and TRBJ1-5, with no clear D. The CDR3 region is CASSLDGQPQHF. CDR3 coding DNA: TGTGCCAGCAGCTTAGATGGGCAGCCCCAGCATTTT.